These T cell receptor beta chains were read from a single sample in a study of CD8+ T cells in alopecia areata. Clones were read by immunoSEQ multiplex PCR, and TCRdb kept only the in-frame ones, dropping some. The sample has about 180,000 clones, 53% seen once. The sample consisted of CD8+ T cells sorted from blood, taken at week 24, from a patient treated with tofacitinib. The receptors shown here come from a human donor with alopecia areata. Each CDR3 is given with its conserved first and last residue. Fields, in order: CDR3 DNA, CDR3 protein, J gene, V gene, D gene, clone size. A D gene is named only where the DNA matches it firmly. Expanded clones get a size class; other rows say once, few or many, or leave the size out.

TGTGCCAGTAGTATGCTAGCGGGGACAGAGCAGTTCTTC	CASSMLAGTEQFF	TRBJ2-1	TRBV19	TRBD2	-
TGTGCCAGCAGTTCGAGACAGGGCTTAGATCAGCCCCAGCATTTT	CASSSRQGLDQPQHF	TRBJ1-5	TRBV6-5	TRBD1	-
TGTGCCAGCAGTGAAGCCCTGAACACTGAAGCTTTCTTT	CASSEALNTEAFF	TRBJ1-1	TRBV25-1	-	-
TGTGCCACCAGCAGGGGGGCAGAACGCGGGGACATTCAGTACTTC	CATSRGAERGDIQYF	TRBJ2-4	TRBV15	-	-
TGCGCCAGCAGCCAAGAAGCAGGGGGGAATGAGCAGTTCTTC	CASSQEAGGNEQFF	TRBJ2-1	TRBV4-1	-	-
TGTGCCTGGAGTCCTATGGGGGATGAAGCTTTCTTT	CAWSPMGDEAFF	TRBJ1-1	TRBV30	-	-
TGCGCCAGCAGCCAGCGACAGGGTGAAGACTATGGCTACACCTTC	CASSQRQGEDYGYTF	TRBJ1-2	TRBV4-1	TRBD1	-
TGTGCCAGCGCGGACAGGGTCGATCAGCCCCAGCATTTT	CASADRVDQPQHF	TRBJ1-5	TRBV19	TRBD1	few
TGCGCCAGCAGCTTGGAGGGGACAGGGTCCTACGAGCAGTACTTC	CASSLEGTGSYEQYF	TRBJ2-7	TRBV5-1	TRBD1	-
TGCGCCAGCAGCTTGGGTGTAGGCGACTACGAGCAGTACTTC	CASSLGVGDYEQYF	TRBJ2-7	TRBV5-1	-	-
TGTGCCAGCAAGGGGAACACCGGGGAGCTGTTTTTT	CASKGNTGELFF	TRBJ2-2	TRBV25-1	-	-
TGCAGCGTTGGAGGGGAGAATTACAACGTCCTGACTTTC	CSVGGENYNVLTF	TRBJ2-6	TRBV29-1	-	-
TGTGCCAGCAGTATAGGGACAGGCCCTAATTCACCCCTCCACTTT	CASSIGTGPNSPLHF	TRBJ1-6	TRBV28	TRBD1	-